This T cell receptor (beta chain) was identified during a study of glioma-infiltrating T cells (dated by TCRdb to about 2016). About the study as a whole: TCR alpha- and beta-chain repertoires were sequenced from glioma tissue, non-neoplastic brain tissue and matched peripheral blood mononuclear cells. Each tissue-infiltrating repertoire was compared with the same patient's peripheral blood repertoire to measure divergence between tissue and blood T-cell populations. Three low-grade glioma patients, several primary glioblastoma patients and three non-glioma patients contributing non-neoplastic brain tissue were included in the paired cohort.

TCR alpha and beta CDR3 regions were amplified with the iRepertoire nested amplicon-rescue multiplex PCR (arm-PCR) platform from RNA. One-step reverse transcription and amplification used about 100-400 ng of tissue mRNA or PBMC total RNA as input. Following bead purification, Illumina adapters were added through a secondary multiplex PCR, and the libraries were then gel-purified between 200 and 400 bp. Demultiplexing relied on internal 6-nucleotide barcodes carried by the libraries. Sequencing of the libraries was done on an Illumina MiSeq using 2x220 or 2x250 nucleotide paired-end reads. The paper's processing steps were these. FLASH 1.2.11 was used to merge paired reads, and BWA-MEM then aligned the reads to the GRCh37 human genome before TRA and TRB reads were extracted. For V and J assignment, an IMGT-derived reference of cassette sequences and CDR3 motifs that included pseudogenes was used. Reads were translated in three frames, and productive CDR3s were defined by a C…FGXG motif without stop codons. Clonotypes were defined as unique combinations of V-J cassette pair and CDR3 amino acid sequence. Reads were filtered by Hamming distance, thresholded by each sample's sequence error rate in mapped regions. TCRdb trimmed public reads at Q25 via fastp, called clones via MiXCR and kept in-frame beta chains. Entries that share a CDR3 protein sequence are merged under the most common genes and DNA. TCRdb assigned the V and J calls; the authors' analysis was not used. The sample table records about 93,000 distinct CDR3 sequences; around 42% of these occur just once. The top ten clones comprise under 40% of the sample.

V is pruned by 6 bases and J by 2 bases, leaving 0 bases of the junction without a gene match. From the cysteine through the phenylalanine, the CDR3 covers 12 amino acids. Only the CDR3 part of the read is kept: 36 bases, read in frame from the first base. As encoded in the germline V gene, CDR1 is ENHRY while CDR2 is SYGVKD. In its sample, this clonotype was seen many times. Its binding antigen is unknown. Base quality data are lacking; no much larger clone is found one base away. Results and caveats for the whole study, not just this receptor: Very few CDR3 sequences were found to be shared between tissue and blood, and this scarcity was attributed to high CDR3 diversity and limited sampling. Group comparisons were based on small numbers of patients: three non-neoplastic, three low-grade glioma and several glioblastoma patients. VJ-independent divergence between tissue and blood was below expectation in non-neoplastic patients but above expectation in all gliomas, especially low-grade gliomas.

This clonotype was obtained from a human donor with low-grade glioma or glioblastoma, undergoing nonglioma brain surgery, or in good health (not recorded which). The sample comprised glioma tissue, nonneoplastic brain tissue, or PBMCs (not recorded which). The rearranged segments are TRBV10-3 and TRBJ2-7, and TRBD2 matches 8 of the central bases. Here is the DNA: TGTGCCATCAGGACTAGCGCCTACGAGCAGTACTTC. Its protein product is CAIRTSAYEQYF.